Listed here are 14 T cell receptor beta chains from one sample, sequenced in a study of blood T cell repertoires in COVID-19. Repertoires were generated with immunoSEQ multiplex PCR, while TCRdb's copy carries only in-frame clones and drops some. The table lists fewer than 150,000 clones, 84% of them singletons. Sample: peripheral blood. The source of these receptors is a human donor in a cohort sampled during active COVID-19.

In this sample, this clone turned up a few times. The chain is built from TRBV10-3 and TRBJ2-1; TRBD2 aligns across 8 bases. The J segment lost 7 bases and the V segment lost 3 bases, leaving 11 bases of the junction unmatched. The germline V gene has CDR1 ENHRY and CDR2 SYGVKD. The CDR3 is 16 amino acids. The CDR3 here is CAISDAFAGGMNEQFF. DNA of the CDR3: TGTGCCATCAGTGACGCGTTCGCGGGGGGCATGAATGAGCAGTTCTTC.

The chain uses TRBV20-1 and TRBJ2-1; D is uncertain. The V gene lost 2 bases and the J gene lost 4 bases, with 3 bases spanning the gap. The CDR3 loop spans 11 amino acids. The germline V gene encodes CDR1 DFQATT and CDR2 SNEGSKA (reference sequence). The CDR3 DNA follows: TGCAGTGCTAGATCGTACAATGAGCAGTTCTTC. Protein: CSARSYNEQFF.

The chain uses TRBV7-2 and TRBJ2-3; TRBD2 matches 9 bases. This CDR3 contains 14 residues. The V gene's germline CDR1 is SGHTA and CDR2 FQGNSA. Losses at the gene ends were 5 bases for V and 4 bases for J; bases not matched to a gene: 4. CDR3 protein: CASSPGLASDTQYF. As DNA, the CDR3 is TGTGCCAGCAGCCCGGGACTAGCATCAGATACGCAGTATTTT. Complete variable domain (other parts from reference TRBV7-2 and TRBJ2-3): GAGVSQSPSNKVTEKGKDVELRCDPISGHTALYWYRQSLGQGLEFLIYFQGNSAPDKSGLPSDRFSAERTGGSVSTLTIQRTQQEDSAVYLCASSPGLASDTQYFGPGTRLTVL.

This sequence joins TRBV7-2 and TRBJ1-2; D is possibly TRBD1 (5 bases). Germline CDR1 SGHTA, CDR2 FQGNSA. The CDR3 contains 15 residues. Trimming took off 4 bases at V and 7 bases at J, with 19 bases between the two ends. CDR3 protein: CASSSGGEGASGYTF. In DNA form, the CDR3 reads TGTGCCAGCAGCTCGGGGGGGGAGGGCGCGAGTGGCTACACCTTC.

The gene calls are TRBV9 and TRBJ1-3; D perhaps matches TRBD1 (5 bases). The germline V and J ends were trimmed by 0 bases and 0 bases, with 10 bases remaining between them. The CDR3 has 16 residues. CDR1 and CDR2 (germline): SGDLS, YYNGEE. The CDR3 here is CASSVEPGNSGNTIYF. For the CDR3, the DNA is TGTGCCAGCAGCGTAGAGCCAGGGAACTCTGGAAACACCATATATTTT. The whole variable domain, remainder taken from reference TRBV9 and TRBJ1-3, is DSGVTQTPKHLITATGQRVTLRCSPRSGDLSVYWYQQSLDQGLQFLIQYYNGEERAKGNILERFSAQQFPDLHSELNLSSLELGDSALYFCASSVEPGNSGNTIYFGEGSWLTVV.

The rearrangement joins TRBV4-1 to TRBJ2-7; D is undetermined. Germline CDR1 MGHRA, CDR2 YSYEKL. Trimming removed 1 base at V and 3 bases at J, with 10 bases between. The CDR3 has 14 amino acids. CDR3 nucleotides: TGCGCCAGCAGCCAAGCCGAGGCAAGCTACGAGCAGTACTTC. Translating it yields CASSQAEASYEQYF.

This chain uses TRBV2 with TRBJ2-2; possibly TRBD2 for D (5 bases). CDR1 SNHLY and CDR2 FYNNEI come from the germline V gene. There are 17 residues in the CDR3. V lost 2 bases, J lost 6 bases, and 19 bases lay in between. The CDR3 spells CASSESPRATGSGELFF. The CDR3 DNA follows: TGTGCCAGCAGTGAATCCCCGAGGGCAACTGGATCCGGGGAGCTGTTTTTT.

The chain recombines TRBV18 with TRBJ2-7, with a tentative D call TRBD2 (6 bases). V shed 4 bases and J shed 9 bases, with 16 bases lying between them. Germline V gene data show CDR1 as KGHSH and CDR2 as LQKENI. CDR3 size: 13 residues. CDR3 amino acids: CASSRPGVAWQYF. CDR3 DNA sequence: TGTGCCAGCTCACGACCGGGAGTCGCGTGGCAGTACTTC.

The V call is TRBV19, the J call TRBJ1-1, with 7 bases fitting TRBD1. The germline gives CDR1 LNHDA, CDR2 SQIVND (reference sequence). V shed 8 bases, J shed 0 bases, and the junction held 12 bases outside the gene matches. The CDR3 sequence is 16 residues long. Here the CDR3 DNA reads TGTGCCAGTGTTCCCGCCGCCGGGACAGTGAACACTGAAGCTTTCTTT. Protein product: CASVPAAGTVNTEAFF.

Only one count was recorded for this clone. The chain carries TRBV4-1 and TRBJ2-7; 8 bases are shared with TRBD1. J lost 3 bases, V lost 4 bases, and 8 bases had no gene match. There are 15 residues in the CDR3. CDR1 and CDR2 (germline): MGHRA, YSYEKL. The CDR3 coding sequence is TGCGCCAGCAGCCCAACGGACAGGGCTTACTACGAGCAGTACTTC. Translating gives CASSPTDRAYYEQYF.

This chain connects TRBV18 to TRBJ1-2, with D unresolved. Germline CDR1 is KGHSH and CDR2 is LQKENI. Trimming pared 2 bases from V and 6 bases from J, leaving 4 bases between. This CDR3 is built from 11 residues. CDR3 sequence: CASSPSNGYTF. As DNA, the CDR3 is TGTGCCAGCTCACCATCCAATGGCTACACCTTC.

This clone was recorded only once. The gene calls are TRBV30 and TRBJ1-2; D is unresolved. This CDR3 region has 12 residues. Trimming cost V 5 bases and J 4 bases, with 11 bases left between them. Germline CDR1 is GTSNPN and CDR2 is SVGIG (reference sequence). The CDR3 region has the DNA TGTGCCTGGCGAAGTTCCAGCTATGGCTACACCTTC. Its protein product is CAWRSSSYGYTF.

This clone was observed a handful of times. This chain uses TRBV5-4 with TRBJ2-3, with 10 bases aligning to TRBD1. The CDR3 sequence is 16 residues long. The germline V gene encodes CDR1 SGHNT and CDR2 YYREEE (reference sequence). V was clipped by 3 bases and J by 5 bases; unmatched bases: 9. This CDR3 is CASSWGGTGALDTQYF. The CDR3 DNA reads as TGTGCCAGCAGCTGGGGCGGGACAGGGGCCCTAGATACGCAGTATTTT.

The gene calls are TRBV7-8 and TRBJ2-7; TRBD2 matches at 8 bases. From germline, CDR1 is SGHVS and CDR2 FQNEAQ. V shed 2 bases and J 3 bases; nucleotides not matched to a gene: 6. This CDR3 contains 15 residues. Written as DNA, the CDR3 is TGTGCCAGCAGCTTACCGCGGGGGGCGTACTACGAGCAGTACTTC. Translated: CASSLPRGAYYEQYF.